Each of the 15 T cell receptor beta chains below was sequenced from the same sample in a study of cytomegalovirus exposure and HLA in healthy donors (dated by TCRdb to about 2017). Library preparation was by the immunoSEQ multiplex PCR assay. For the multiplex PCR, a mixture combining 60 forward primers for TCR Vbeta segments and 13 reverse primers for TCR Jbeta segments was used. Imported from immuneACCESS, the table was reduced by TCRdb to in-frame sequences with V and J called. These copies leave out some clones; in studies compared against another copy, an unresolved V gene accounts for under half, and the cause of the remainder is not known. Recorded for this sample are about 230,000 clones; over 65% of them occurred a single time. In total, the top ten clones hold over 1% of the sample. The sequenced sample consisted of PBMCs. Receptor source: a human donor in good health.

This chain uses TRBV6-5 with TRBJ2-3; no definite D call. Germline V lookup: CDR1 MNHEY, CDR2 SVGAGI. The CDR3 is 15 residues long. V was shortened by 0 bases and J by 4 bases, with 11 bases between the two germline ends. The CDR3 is CASSYSPSPADTQYF. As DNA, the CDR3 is TGTGCCAGCAGTTACTCTCCGTCGCCGGCAGATACGCAGTATTTT.

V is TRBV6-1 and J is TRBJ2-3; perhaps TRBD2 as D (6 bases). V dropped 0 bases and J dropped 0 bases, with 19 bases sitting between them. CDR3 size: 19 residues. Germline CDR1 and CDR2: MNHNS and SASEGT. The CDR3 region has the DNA TGTGCCAGCAGTGAAGCTGCGGGGACCATTCTAACTAGCACAGATACGCAGTATTTT. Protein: CASSEAAGTILTSTDTQYF.

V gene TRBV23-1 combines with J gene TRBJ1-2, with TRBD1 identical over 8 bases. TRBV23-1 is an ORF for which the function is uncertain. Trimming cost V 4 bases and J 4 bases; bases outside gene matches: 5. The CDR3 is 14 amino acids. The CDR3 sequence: CASSPDGQGYGYTF. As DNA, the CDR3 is TGCGCCAGCAGTCCCGACGGACAGGGCTATGGCTACACCTTC.

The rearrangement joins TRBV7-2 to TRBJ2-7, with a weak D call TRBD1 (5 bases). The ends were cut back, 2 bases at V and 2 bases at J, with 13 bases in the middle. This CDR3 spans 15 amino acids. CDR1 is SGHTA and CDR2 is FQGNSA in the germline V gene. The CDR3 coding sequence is TGTGCCAGCAGCTTACGACGTGACAGAACCTACGAGCAGTACTTC. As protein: CASSLRRDRTYEQYF.

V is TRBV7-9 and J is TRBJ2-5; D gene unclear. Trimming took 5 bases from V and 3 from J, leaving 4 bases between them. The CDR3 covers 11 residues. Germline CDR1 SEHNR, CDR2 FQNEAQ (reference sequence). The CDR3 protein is CASSIKETQYF. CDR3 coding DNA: TGTGCCAGCAGCATAAAAGAGACCCAGTACTTC.

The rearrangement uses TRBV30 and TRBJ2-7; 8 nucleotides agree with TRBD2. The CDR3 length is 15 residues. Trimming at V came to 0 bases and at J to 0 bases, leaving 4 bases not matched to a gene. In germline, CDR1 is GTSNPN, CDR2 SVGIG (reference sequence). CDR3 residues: CAWSVALAGSYEQYF. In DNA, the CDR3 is TGTGCCTGGAGTGTGGCCCTAGCGGGCTCCTACGAGCAGTACTTC.

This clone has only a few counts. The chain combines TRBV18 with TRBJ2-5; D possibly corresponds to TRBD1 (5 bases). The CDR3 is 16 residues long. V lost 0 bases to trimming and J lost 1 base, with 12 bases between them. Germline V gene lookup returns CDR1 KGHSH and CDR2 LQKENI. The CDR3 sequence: CASSPPGPRTQETQYF. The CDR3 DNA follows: TGTGCCAGCTCACCACCGGGGCCAAGGACCCAAGAGACCCAGTACTTC.

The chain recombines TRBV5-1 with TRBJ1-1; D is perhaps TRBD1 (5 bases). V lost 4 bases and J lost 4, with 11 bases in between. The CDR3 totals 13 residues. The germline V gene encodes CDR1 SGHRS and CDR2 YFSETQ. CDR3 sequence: CASSTRGGTEAFF. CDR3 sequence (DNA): TGCGCCAGCAGCACGCGGGGGGGCACTGAAGCTTTCTTT.

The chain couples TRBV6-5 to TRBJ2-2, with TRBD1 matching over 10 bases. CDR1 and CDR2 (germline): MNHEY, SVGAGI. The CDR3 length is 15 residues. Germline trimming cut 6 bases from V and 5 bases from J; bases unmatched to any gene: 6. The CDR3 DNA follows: TGTGCCAGCAGGACGACAGGGGGCGGAACCGGGGAGCTGTTTTTT. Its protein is CASRTTGGGTGELFF.

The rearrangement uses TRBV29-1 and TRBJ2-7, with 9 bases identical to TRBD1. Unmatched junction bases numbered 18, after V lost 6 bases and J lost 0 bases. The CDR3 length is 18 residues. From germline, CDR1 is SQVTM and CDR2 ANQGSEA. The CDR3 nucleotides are TGCAGCGTCGAACTCCCGGAGATGGGACAGGGCATCTCCTACGAGCAGTACTTC. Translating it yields CSVELPEMGQGISYEQYF.

As DNA, the CDR3 is TGTGCCAGCAGCGCTAACCGGGACAGGAACTACAATGAGCAGTTCTTC. Its translation is CASSANRDRNYNEQFF. This rearrangement joins TRBV9 to TRBJ2-1; 8 bases map to TRBD1. In germline, CDR1 is SGDLS, CDR2 YYNGEE. With V trimmed by 3 bases and J by 3 bases, 8 bases remained unmatched. This CDR3 has 16 residues. The variable domain in full, with the rest retrieved from reference TRBV9 and TRBJ2-1, is DSGVTQTPKHLITATGQRVTLRCSPRSGDLSVYWYQQSLDQGLQFLIQYYNGEERAKGNILERFSAQQFPDLHSELNLSSLELGDSALYFCASSANRDRNYNEQFFGPGTRLTVL.

This CDR3 is CSVEGGQDPPRDYGYTF. For the CDR3, the DNA is TGCAGCGTTGAAGGGGGACAGGATCCACCGCGCGACTATGGCTACACCTTC. This chain uses TRBV29-1 with TRBJ1-2, with TRBD1 matching over 8 bases. The J segment lost 3 bases and the V segment lost 1 base, leaving 13 bases of the junction unmatched. Germline V lookup: CDR1 SQVTM, CDR2 ANQGSEA. This CDR3 is 17 amino acids long.

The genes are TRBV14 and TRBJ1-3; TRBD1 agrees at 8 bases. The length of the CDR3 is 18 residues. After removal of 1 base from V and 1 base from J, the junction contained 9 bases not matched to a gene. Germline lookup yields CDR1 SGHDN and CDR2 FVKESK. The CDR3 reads CASSQAGTGFFSGNTIYF. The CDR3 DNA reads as TGTGCCAGCAGCCAAGCGGGGACAGGATTTTTTTCTGGAAACACCATATATTTT.

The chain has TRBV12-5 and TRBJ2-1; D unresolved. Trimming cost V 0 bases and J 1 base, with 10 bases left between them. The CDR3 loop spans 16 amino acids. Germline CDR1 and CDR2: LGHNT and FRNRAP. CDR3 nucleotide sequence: TGTGCTAGTGGTTTGGTACTGGGCCGTTCCTACAATGAGCAGTTCTTC. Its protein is CASGLVLGRSYNEQFF.

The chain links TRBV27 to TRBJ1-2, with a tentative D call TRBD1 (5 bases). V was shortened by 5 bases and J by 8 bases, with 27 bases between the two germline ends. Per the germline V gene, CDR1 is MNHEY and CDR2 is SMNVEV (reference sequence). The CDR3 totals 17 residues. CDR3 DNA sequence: TGTGCCAGCAGTCTCTTAAAATCGGGACTCTTAACCGAGGGCTACACCTTC. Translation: CASSLLKSGLLTEGYTF.